Following are 9 T cell receptor beta chains from one sample sequenced in a study of CD8 T cells in ankylosing spondylitis. MiXCR, applied by TCRdb to the 5' RACE reads, yields one record per CDR3 protein. The top ten clones hold roughly a fifth of a sample with over 200,000 distinct CDR3 sequences, over 9.5% of them seen once. The sequenced sample consisted of blood, either unsorted or a sorted T cell fraction (not recorded which). The receptors stem from a male donor with ankylosing spondylitis or in good health (not recorded which).

This clonotype was detected a few times. An end of the junction differs from the germline gene, which may be a read error. The chain uses TRBV20-1 and TRBJ1-3, with 7 positions matching TRBD1. The CDR3 is made up of 17 amino acids. Germline loops: CDR1 DFQATT, CDR2 SNEGSKA (reference sequence). The CDR3 DNA reads TGCTGTGCTAGAGATCTGGACAGGAGCCGCTCTGGAAACACCATATATTTT. It codes for CCARDLDRSRSGNTIYF.

The table lists this clonotype with many counts. The chain's CDR3 is CSALEGSENTGELFF. CDR3 nucleotide sequence: TGCAGTGCGCTGGAGGGGAGCGAGAACACCGGGGAGCTGTTTTTT. The gene calls are TRBV20-1 and TRBJ2-2; a possible D gene is TRBD2 (6 bases). Germline lookup yields CDR1 DFQATT and CDR2 SNEGSKA (reference sequence). Trimming removed 6 bases from V and 1 base from J, with 15 bases in between. The CDR3 has 15 residues.

This clonotype was observed a few times. V gene TRBV3-1 combines with J gene TRBJ1-1; 8 bases line up with TRBD1. Germline CDR1 and CDR2: LGHDT and YNNKEL (reference sequence). The trim removed 3 bases at V and 4 bases at J, leaving 4 bases unmatched. This CDR3 region has 14 residues. CDR3 coding DNA: TGTGCCAGCAGCCAGATACAGGGGGGCACTGAAGCTTTCTTT. It encodes CASSQIQGGTEAFF.

The sample holds many counts of this clonotype. The CDR3 DNA follows: TGCGCCAGCAGCTTGGAGGGAGGACCTCGCGAGCAGTACTTC. It yields the protein CASSLEGGPREQYF. The chain combines TRBV5-1 with TRBJ2-7; TRBD2 is a possible D gene (6 bases). Trimming took off 0 bases at V and 6 bases at J, with 13 bases between the two ends. The CDR3 runs to 14 residues. CDR1 and CDR2 from the germline V gene are SGHRS and YFSETQ.

This clonotype was observed at least ten times. The chain has TRBV5-1 and TRBJ2-3; 11 positions match TRBD2. The germline gives CDR1 SGHRS, CDR2 YFSETQ. The CDR3 sequence is 16 residues long. V was pared by 4 bases and J by 5 bases, with 9 bases of the junction left unmatched. The CDR3, as DNA: TGCGCCAGCAGCGTAAATCTAGCGGGGGGAGGAGATACGCAGTATTTT. Protein: CASSVNLAGGGDTQYF.

CDR3 amino acids: CASSVLQVGELFF. CDR3 DNA: TGTGCCAGCAGCGTACTGCAGGTCGGGGAGCTGTTTTTT. This chain connects TRBV9 to TRBJ2-2; no clear D gene. Germline-derived CDR1 and CDR2 are SGDLS and YYNGEE. V gave up 1 base and J gave up 7 bases, with 8 bases separating them. The CDR3 covers 13 residues.

V usage is TRBV24-1 and J usage is TRBJ1-5; 9 nucleotides line up with TRBD1. This CDR3 is built from 16 residues. The J segment lost 7 bases and the V segment lost 5 bases, leaving 11 bases of the junction unmatched. Germline loops: CDR1 KGHDR, CDR2 SFDVKD. The chain's CDR3 is CATSAHPGTGNQPQHF. CDR3 nucleotides: TGTGCCACCAGTGCCCACCCCGGGACAGGGAACCAGCCCCAGCATTTT.

Turning to this clonotype: At one boundary the junction diverges from the germline segment, which might be a read error. The chain uses TRBV12-3 or TRBV12-4 and TRBJ1-5; D gene uncertain. The CDR3 has 13 amino acids. This CDR3 is CASSLRDNQPQHF. DNA for the CDR3: TGTGCCAGCAGTTTGCGAGATAATCAGCCCCAACATTTT.

There are a few counts of this clonotype. The V call is TRBV12-1, the J call TRBJ2-7; TRBD2 reflects the table's D call only, with no check against the DNA. TRBV12-1 is marked as a pseudogene. This CDR3 comprises 11 residues. Here the CDR3 DNA reads TGTGCCAGCAGCCCAGAGGGCGAGCAGTACTTC. Residues: CASSPEGEQYF.